Reported below is one TCR beta chain. Its antigen is undetermined. This CDR3 contains 15 residues. CDR1 and CDR2 (germline): MGHRA, YSYEKL. Trimming at V came to 0 bases and at J to 4 bases, leaving 6 bases not matched to a gene. The naive CD8 fraction comprised CD45RO-negative cells positively selected for CCR7 and excluded terminally differentiated effector memory CD45RA+ cells. Study donors comprised healthy, HIV-negative adults devoid of recent acute infection or vaccination. Those who donated, Caucasian adults without exception, all lived in Nashville, Tennessee. This sample was taken from a study of shared clonotypes between healthy human individuals. The study, taken as a whole, reports: Relative to their counterparts shared across all four donors, non-shared clonotypes exhibited diminished generation probabilities.

Several immunoSEQ 96-well plates shared each subset's DNA, each plate a replicate. Method: immunoSEQ multiplex PCR; TCRdb's copy keeps in-frame clones and lacks some. Of over 2,000,000 clones detected, roughly 95% appear once; the ten largest clones hold around 1.8%. The specimen was naive CD8+ T cells from PBMCs. The TCR sequence derives from a man between 18 and 35 years old in good health. Some clones in this sample may be carry-over from other donors' samples. The chain uses TRBV4-1 and TRBJ2-7; 7 nucleotides match TRBD1. CDR3 protein: CASSQEVGTAYEQYF. The CDR3 DNA follows: TGCGCCAGCAGCCAAGAGGTGGGGACAGCTTACGAGCAGTACTTC.